The clone carrying this T cell receptor beta chain was counted at least ten times. Its antigen is unidentified. The record originates from a study of Graves' ophthalmopathy and Graves' hyperthyroidism. The CDR3 runs to 13 residues. In germline, CDR1 is SNHLY, CDR2 FYNNEI. The V end was cut by 6 bases, the J end by 5 bases, with 13 bases between. Findings of the study overall: Ophthalmopathy progression was predicted by the model at roughly 66% sensitivity and about 79% specificity. Blood also carried most expanded thyroid clonotypes exceeding 0.001 frequency.

Symptoms, serum thyroxine and TRAb, thyroid ultrasound, and orbital computed tomography formed the diagnostic basis. The authors used Ficoll-Paque density gradient centrifugation to separate PBMCs. The input was approximately 9.3 ml of fresh peripheral blood. From RNA, the CDR3 regions of TCR beta chains were amplified and sequenced. An initial RT-PCR round employing HTBI primers preceded a second-round multiplex PCR. TCRdb called the multiplex PCR reads again in MiXCR, with one record for every CDR3 protein. This sample has hundreds of thousands of distinct CDR3 sequences, with about two fifths found just once.

The chain has TRBV2 and TRBJ1-1; TRBD1 is a possible D gene (6 bases). The sequence derives from an adult man with Graves' ophthalmopathy. The material sequenced was peripheral blood. CDR3 region: CASRDRWVTEAFF. The DNA of the CDR3 is TGTGCCAGCAGGGACAGATGGGTGACTGAAGCTTTCTTT.